These 3 T cell receptor beta chains were sequenced from one sample in a study of cytomegalovirus exposure and HLA in healthy donors. Researchers ran the PCR with 60 Vbeta and 13 Jbeta primers. Only in-frame clones appear in the TCRdb table, and some are missing; sequencing was by immunoSEQ multiplex PCR. Of 100,000 to 150,000 clones in the sample, 75% to 90% were seen once. The sequencing input was PBMCs. Receptors were obtained from a man younger than 30 in good health and CMV-seropositive.

This clone showed up just once. This sequence joins TRBV19 and TRBJ2-1; unclear D gene. The V gene lost 2 bases and the J gene lost 6 bases, with 5 bases spanning the gap. The CDR3 is 12 amino acids. The germline CDR1 and CDR2 sequences are LNHDA and SQIVND (reference sequence). CDR3 in DNA: TGTGCCAGTAGTATACCCCTCAATGAGCAGTTCTTC. It specifies CASSIPLNEQFF.

This clone was recorded once. The chain uses TRBV25-1 and TRBJ2-1; a weak D match, TRBD2 (6 bases). V was cut by 7 bases and J by 5 bases, with 15 bases left in between. CDR3 size: 14 residues. Germline CDR1 reads MGHDK; CDR2 reads SYGVNS. CDR3 nucleotide sequence: TGTGCCAGCAACGGGGCGGGGCTCGACAATGAGCAGTTCTTC. Its protein is CASNGAGLDNEQFF.

This clone was seen only a few times. The chain recombines TRBV5-1 with TRBJ2-2, with TRBD1 matching over 9 bases. The V gene's germline CDR1 is SGHRS and CDR2 YFSETQ. The CDR3 contains 21 residues. J gave up 0 bases and V 6 bases, and 21 bases lay outside the gene matches. CDR3 sequence: CASNAGTGPILRVSNTGELFF. CDR3 sequence (DNA): TGCGCCAGCAACGCCGGGACAGGGCCCATTTTGAGAGTTTCGAACACCGGGGAGCTGTTTTTT. Full variable domain (outside the CDR3, taken from reference TRBV5-1 and TRBJ2-2): KAGVTQTPRYLIKTRGQQVTLSCSPISGHRSVSWYQQTPGQGLQFLFEYFSETQRNKGNFPGRFSGRQFSNSRSEMNVSTLELGDSALYLCASNAGTGPILRVSNTGELFFGEGSRLTVL.